Below, 28 T cell receptor beta chains from the same sample are listed, as sequenced in a study of blood T cells in healthy people across ages. Primers used in a second PCR of roughly 6 to 12 cycles were a sample-barcoded 5' primer and a J-beta primer mix. TCRdb reprocessed the 5' RACE reads via MiXCR and lists one record per CDR3 protein. Among about 640,000 distinct CDR3 sequences listed, approximately 59% were seen once. The specimen was blood. The source of these receptors is a man in his sixties in good health.

The chain combines TRBV7-6 with TRBJ2-5; D perhaps matches TRBD2 (6 bases). The CDR3 sequence is 16 residues long. Germline-derived CDR1 and CDR2 are SGHVS and FNYEAQ. Trimming pared 5 bases from V and 1 base from J, leaving 17 bases between. The CDR3 protein is CASSLRSWGVQETQYF. DNA of the CDR3: TGTGCCAGCAGCCTCCGTTCGTGGGGGGTCCAAGAGACCCAGTACTTC. Variable domain in full (rest from reference TRBV7-6 and TRBJ2-5): GAGVSQSPRYKVTKRGQDVALRCDPISGHVSLYWYRQALGQGPEFLTYFNYEAQQDKSGLPNDRFSAERPEGSISTLTIQRTEQRDSAMYRCASSLRSWGVQETQYFGPGTRLLVL.

This clonotype has a handful of counts. V and J are TRBV6-5 and TRBJ1-2; tentative D call: TRBD1 (5 bases). Per the germline V gene, CDR1 is MNHEY and CDR2 is SVGAGI. Trimming shortened V by 2 bases and J by 3 bases, and 19 bases separated the two germline ends. The CDR3 has 17 residues. Here the CDR3 DNA reads TGTGCCAGCAGTTACGCTAAGAGGCATGGGACTTACTATGGCTACACCTTC. Its translation: CASSYAKRHGTYYGYTF.

V is TRBV10-3 and J is TRBJ2-6; D gene ambiguous. CDR3 length equals 15 residues. Germline V CDR1 and CDR2: ENHRY, SYGVKD. The V gene lost 2 bases and the J gene lost 2 bases, with 7 bases spanning the gap. The CDR3 spells CAISERTPGANVLTF. The DNA for the CDR3 is TGTGCCATCAGTGAGAGAACCCCTGGGGCCAACGTCCTGACTTTC.

The chain combines TRBV28 with TRBJ2-5; perhaps TRBD1 as D (5 bases). Judging by the DNA end, TRBJ2-7 fits better; the J call may be wrong. There are 12 residues in the CDR3. Germline CDR1 is MDHEN and CDR2 is SYDVKM. In DNA, the CDR3 is TGTGCCAGCAAAACGGACAACTACGAGCAGTACTTC. This translates into CASKTDNYEQYF.

This clonotype was counted a single time. One end of the junction fails to match germline, which may point to a read error. The V gene is TRBV28, the J gene TRBJ2-3; 8 bases fit TRBD1. This CDR3 comprises 13 residues. The germline V gene encodes CDR1 MDHEN and CDR2 SYDVKM. DNA for the CDR3: TGTACCAGCAGCCGACAGGGGTCAGATACGCAGTATTTT. It encodes CTSSRQGSDTQYF. Looking up the rest from reference TRBV28 and TRBJ2-3 gives the full variable domain: DVKVTQSSRYLVKRTGEKVFLECVQDMDHENMFWYRQDPGLGLRLIYFSYDVKMKEKGDIPEGYSVSREKKERFSLILESASTNQTSMYLCTSSRQGSDTQYFGPGTRLTVL.

V and J are TRBV12-3 or TRBV12-4 and TRBJ2-3; the D gene is possibly TRBD2 (6 bases). This CDR3 has 15 amino acids. Deletions cut 6 bases from V and 5 bases from J, with 18 bases between. CDR3 residues: CASRLTRGSGDTQYF. The CDR3 DNA follows: TGTGCCAGCAGGCTGACTAGAGGGAGCGGAGATACGCAGTATTTT.

In its sample, this clonotype was seen a few times. J is TRBJ1-3 and V is TRBV12-3 or TRBV12-4; unclear D gene. The V end lost 6 bases, the J end lost 3 bases, and 12 bases lay between the germline ends. This CDR3 contains 14 residues. In nucleotides, the CDR3 is TGTGCCAGCAGAACCGCGGGGTTTGGAAACACCATATATTTT. Translating gives CASRTAGFGNTIYF.

A single count supports this clonotype. The chain employs TRBV10-3 and TRBJ2-5; 9 bases agree with TRBD1. The CDR3 length is 14 residues. Germline-derived CDR1 and CDR2 are ENHRY and SYGVKD. J lost 4 bases, V lost 6 bases, and 6 bases had no gene match. The CDR3 nucleotides are TGTGCCATCAGGGGGACAGGGACTACAGAGACCCAGTACTTC. Its translation is CAIRGTGTTETQYF.

This clonotype was observed a single time. The V and J genes are TRBV20-1 and TRBJ2-1; D is perhaps TRBD2 (6 bases). V was shortened by 6 bases and J by 13 bases, with 28 bases between the two germline ends. Germline CDR1 is DFQATT and CDR2 is SNEGSKA (reference sequence). The CDR3 sequence is 15 residues long. This CDR3 reads CSAKKTGSNQETQFF. In nucleotides, the CDR3 is TGCAGTGCCAAAAAAACCGGGAGCAATCAAGAGACCCAGTTCTTC.

The V and J genes are TRBV2 and TRBJ2-5; D unresolved. The CDR3 loop spans 13 amino acids. V dropped 6 bases and J dropped 2 bases, with 10 bases sitting between them. Germline V lookup: CDR1 SNHLY, CDR2 FYNNEI. CDR3 protein: CASRVDAQETQYF. The CDR3 DNA reads as TGTGCCAGCAGGGTGGACGCTCAAGAGACCCAGTACTTC.

V usage is TRBV5-1 and J usage is TRBJ2-7, with D perhaps TRBD1 or TRBD2 (6 bases each). V lost 2 bases and J lost 3, with 15 bases in between. The germline V gene has CDR1 SGHRS and CDR2 YFSETQ. This CDR3 is built from 15 residues. This chain's CDR3 is CASSLRGAAVYEQYF. CDR3 sequence (DNA): TGCGCCAGCAGCTTAAGGGGGGCGGCAGTCTACGAGCAGTACTTC.

The chain uses TRBV20-1 and TRBJ2-3; 11 nucleotides line up with TRBD2. The V and J ends lost 2 bases and 3 bases, in that order; junction bases with no gene match: 7. This CDR3 is 16 amino acids long. Germline V CDR1 and CDR2: DFQATT, SNEGSKA (reference sequence). As DNA, the CDR3 is TGCAGTGCTAGACCAGGACTAGCGGGCCGTACAGATACGCAGTATTTT. Translating gives CSARPGLAGRTDTQYF.

The rearrangement links TRBV14 to TRBJ2-3; TRBD2 is a possible D gene (5 bases). The CDR3 is made up of 15 amino acids. Trimming removed 1 base at V and 1 base at J, with 9 bases between. CDR1 SGHDN and CDR2 FVKESK come from the germline V gene. Here the CDR3 reads CASSQAAGRTDTQYF. The DNA of the CDR3 is TGTGCCAGCAGCCAAGCGGCGGGTCGCACAGATACGCAGTATTTT.

The chain couples TRBV6-5 to TRBJ2-7, with 11 bases matching TRBD1. Germline CDR1 reads MNHEY; CDR2 reads SVGAGI. The CDR3 runs 14 residues. J was trimmed by 4 bases and V by 2 bases; bases with no gene match: 1. The CDR3 is CASSYGTGGYEQYF. Written as DNA, the CDR3 is TGTGCCAGCAGTTACGGGACAGGGGGATACGAGCAGTACTTC.

The genes are TRBV7-2 and TRBJ1-2, with TRBD1 matching over 9 bases. Unmatched junction bases numbered 6, after V lost 7 bases and J lost 0 bases. The CDR3 length is 15 residues. Germline CDR1 reads SGHTA; CDR2 reads FQGNSA. The CDR3 DNA reads as TGTGCCAGCAACGATCGGACAGGGGCTAACTATGGCTACACCTTC. Amino acid sequence: CASNDRTGANYGYTF.

The V gene is TRBV6-1, the J gene TRBJ2-7; D gene unclear. CDR3 length equals 14 residues. Germline V gene lookup returns CDR1 MNHNS and CDR2 SASEGT. Trimming left V 4 bases short and J 5 bases short, with 15 bases between. CDR3 loop: CASSGIWPRDEQYF. The CDR3 nucleotides are TGTGCCAGCAGTGGGATTTGGCCCCGGGACGAGCAGTACTTC.

The rearrangement uses TRBV12-3 or TRBV12-4 and TRBJ2-2; D unresolved. Trimming removed 1 base from V and 1 base from J, with 7 bases in between. The CDR3 has 15 residues. The CDR3 region is CASSLVGLNTGELFF. CDR3 bases: TGTGCCAGCAGTTTAGTCGGATTGAACACCGGGGAGCTGTTTTTT.

Worth noting for this clonotype: At one boundary the junction diverges from the germline segment, which might be a read error. CDR3 sequence: CSIDLVGPLDNEQFF. The DNA of the CDR3 is TGCAGCATTGACCTCGTGGGACCCCTCGACAATGAGCAGTTCTTC. The chain couples TRBV29-1 to TRBJ2-1; either TRBD1 or TRBD2 may supply D (5 bases each). In germline, CDR1 is SQVTM, CDR2 ANQGSEA. The CDR3 is 15 residues long.

V usage is TRBV20-1 and J usage is TRBJ2-3, with a tentative D call TRBD2 (5 bases). Trimming cost V 4 bases and J 4 bases, with 9 bases left between them. Germline V gene sequence: CDR1 DFQATT, CDR2 SNEGSKA (reference sequence). The CDR3 has 12 residues. CDR3 sequence: CSAKYGADTQYF. For the CDR3, the DNA is TGCAGTGCTAAGTACGGGGCAGATACGCAGTATTTT.

This chain uses TRBV7-9 with TRBJ1-4; D gene ambiguous. In germline, CDR1 is SEHNR, CDR2 FQNEAQ (reference sequence). Trimming pared 5 bases from V and 8 bases from J, leaving 18 bases between. The CDR3 contains 15 residues. The CDR3 DNA is TGTGCCAGCAGCGTGATCGGGCGAGGGTTGGAAAAACTGTTTTTT. Translation: CASSVIGRGLEKLFF.

The chain has TRBV5-1 and TRBJ2-4; D not resolved. This CDR3 comprises 17 residues. Germline V gene lookup returns CDR1 SGHRS and CDR2 YFSETQ. V was pared by 5 bases and J by 0 bases, with 18 bases between. CDR3 sequence (DNA): TGCGCCAGCAGTCCTGGCTTGAGCCCTTCAGCCAAAAACATTCAGTACTTC. This codes for CASSPGLSPSAKNIQYF. The full variable domain, rest sourced from reference TRBV5-1 and TRBJ2-4, is KAGVTQTPRYLIKTRGQQVTLSCSPISGHRSVSWYQQTPGQGLQFLFEYFSETQRNKGNFPGRFSGRQFSNSRSEMNVSTLELGDSALYLCASSPGLSPSAKNIQYFGAGTRLSVL.

The rearrangement uses TRBV4-2 and TRBJ1-5, with TRBD1 as a possible D gene (5 bases). Trimming stripped 0 bases from V and 0 bases from J, with 15 bases between. The germline gives CDR1 LGHNA, CDR2 YNFKEQ. This CDR3 has 18 residues. CDR3 amino acids: CASSQDRQGHYSNQPQHF. Here the CDR3 DNA reads TGTGCCAGCAGCCAAGATCGACAAGGACATTATAGCAATCAGCCCCAGCATTTT.

This chain uses TRBV29-1 with TRBJ1-2; D is unclear. The CDR3 is 11 amino acids. V lost 3 bases to trimming and J lost 0 bases, with 2 bases between them. Germline V CDR1 and CDR2: SQVTM, ANQGSEA. The CDR3: CSVETNYGYTF. For the CDR3, the DNA is TGCAGCGTTGAGACTAACTATGGCTACACCTTC.

The chain couples TRBV5-1 to TRBJ2-7; the match to TRBD2 covers 8 bases. CDR1 is SGHRS, CDR2 YFSETQ, per germline. J was trimmed by 5 bases and V by 5 bases; bases with no gene match: 12. The CDR3 runs 15 residues. In nucleotides, the CDR3 is TGCGCCAGCAGACCTTTGTCTAGCGGGCGAGACGAGCAGTACTTC. It specifies CASRPLSSGRDEQYF.

The V call is TRBV12-3 or TRBV12-4, the J call TRBJ2-7; D is ambiguous. Judging by the DNA end, TRBJ2-5 fits better; the J call may be wrong. The length of the CDR3 is 12 residues. The CDR3 DNA reads as TGTGCCAGCAGTTCTGTTGCCGAGACCCAGTACTTC. Its translation is CASSSVAETQYF.

The sample holds many counts of this clonotype. The chain has TRBV9 and TRBJ2-7, with TRBD1 as a possible D gene (5 bases). Per germline, CDR1 SGDLS and CDR2 YYNGEE. V was cut by 2 bases and J by 6 bases, with 12 bases left in between. The CDR3 extends over 13 amino acids. CDR3 nucleotides: TGTGCCAGCAGCGTTAGGGGTATGGGCGAGCAGTACTTC. The encoded protein is CASSVRGMGEQYF.

This clonotype has only one observation. V gene TRBV16 combines with J gene TRBJ2-1; D uncertain. V lost 3 bases and J 0 bases, leaving 6 bases between the germline ends. The CDR3 loop spans 14 amino acids. The V gene's germline CDR1 is KGHSY and CDR2 FQNENV. CDR3 amino acids: CASSQRFSYNEQFF. As DNA, the CDR3 is TGTGCCAGCAGCCAGAGATTCTCCTACAATGAGCAGTTCTTC.

On this clonotype itself: The junction does not match germline at one end; this may be a read error. V usage is TRBV7-2 and J usage is TRBJ1-6; no clear D gene. Germline CDR1 SGHTA, CDR2 FQGNSA. This CDR3 region has 13 residues. The CDR3 here is CASSYPSYSPLQF. DNA of the CDR3: TGTGCCAGCAGCTACCCGAGTTATTCACCCCTCCAATTT.